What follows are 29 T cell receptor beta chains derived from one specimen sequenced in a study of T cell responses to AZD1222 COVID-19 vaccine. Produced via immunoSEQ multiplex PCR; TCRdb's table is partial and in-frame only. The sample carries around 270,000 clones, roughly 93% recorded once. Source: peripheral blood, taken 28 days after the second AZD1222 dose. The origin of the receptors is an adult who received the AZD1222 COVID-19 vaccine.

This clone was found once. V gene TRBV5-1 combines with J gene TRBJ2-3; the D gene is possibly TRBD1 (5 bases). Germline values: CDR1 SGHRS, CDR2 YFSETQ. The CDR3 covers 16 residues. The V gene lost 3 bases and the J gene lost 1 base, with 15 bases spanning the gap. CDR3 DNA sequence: TGCGCCAGCAGCTCCTCAGGGAATGGGGGCACAGATACGCAGTATTTT. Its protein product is CASSSSGNGGTDTQYF.

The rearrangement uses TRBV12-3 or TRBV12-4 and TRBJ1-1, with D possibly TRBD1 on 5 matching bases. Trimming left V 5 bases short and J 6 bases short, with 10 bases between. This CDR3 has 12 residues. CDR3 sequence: CASSDRGAEAFF. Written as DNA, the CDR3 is TGTGCCAGCAGTGACAGAGGAGCTGAAGCTTTCTTT.

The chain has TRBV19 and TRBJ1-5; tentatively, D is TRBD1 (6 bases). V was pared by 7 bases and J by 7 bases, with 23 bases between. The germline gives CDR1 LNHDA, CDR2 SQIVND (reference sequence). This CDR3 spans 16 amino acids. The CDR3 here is CASIGSWQGKNQPQHF. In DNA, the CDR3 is TGTGCCAGTATAGGAAGCTGGCAGGGGAAAAACCAGCCCCAGCATTTT.

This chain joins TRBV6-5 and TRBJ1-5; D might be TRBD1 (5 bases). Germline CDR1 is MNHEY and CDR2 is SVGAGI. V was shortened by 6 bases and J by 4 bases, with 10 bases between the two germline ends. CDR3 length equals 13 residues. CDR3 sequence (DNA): TGTGCCAGCAGATCGGGGGTTAATCAGCCCCAGCATTTT. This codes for CASRSGVNQPQHF.

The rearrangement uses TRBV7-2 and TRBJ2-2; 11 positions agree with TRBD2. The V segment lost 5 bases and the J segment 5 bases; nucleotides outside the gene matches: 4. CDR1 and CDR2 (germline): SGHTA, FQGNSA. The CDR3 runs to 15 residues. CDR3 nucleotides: TGTGCCAGCAGCACACTAGCGGGAGTGACCGGGGAGCTGTTTTTT. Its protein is CASSTLAGVTGELFF.

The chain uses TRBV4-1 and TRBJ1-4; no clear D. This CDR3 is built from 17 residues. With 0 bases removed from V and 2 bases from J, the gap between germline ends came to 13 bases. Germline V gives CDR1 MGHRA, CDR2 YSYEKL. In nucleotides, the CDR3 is TGCGCCAGCAGCCAAGATAGGGTCCGAGGCACTAATGAAAAACTGTTTTTT. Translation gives CASSQDRVRGTNEKLFF.

CDR3 loop: CASSTKRALSYNEQFF. In nucleotides, the CDR3 is TGTGCCAGCAGCACCAAGCGGGCGCTCTCCTACAATGAGCAGTTCTTC. V gene TRBV5-6 combines with J gene TRBJ2-1; D is possibly TRBD2 (6 bases). CDR3 length: 16 amino acids. CDR1 SGHDT and CDR2 YYEEEE come from the germline V gene. V was clipped by 4 bases and J by 0 bases, with 14 bases between them.

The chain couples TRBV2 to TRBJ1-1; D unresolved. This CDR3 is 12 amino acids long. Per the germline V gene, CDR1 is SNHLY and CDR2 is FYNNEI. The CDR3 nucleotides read TGTGCTTTCAGCGGACTGAACACTGAAGCTTTCTTT. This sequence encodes CAFSGLNTEAFF.

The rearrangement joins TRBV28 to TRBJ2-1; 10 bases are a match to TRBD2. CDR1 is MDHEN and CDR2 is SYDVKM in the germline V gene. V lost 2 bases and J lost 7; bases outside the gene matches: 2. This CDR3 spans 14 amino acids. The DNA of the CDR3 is TGTGCCAGCAGTTTAAGCGGGGGGGCGAATGAGCAGTTCTTC. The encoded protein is CASSLSGGANEQFF.

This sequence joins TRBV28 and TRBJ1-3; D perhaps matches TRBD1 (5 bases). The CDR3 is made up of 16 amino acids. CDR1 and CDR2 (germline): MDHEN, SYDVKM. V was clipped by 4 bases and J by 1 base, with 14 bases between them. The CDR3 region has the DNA TGTGCCAGCAGTTCTACAGGCATCGGGTCTGGAAACACCATATATTTT. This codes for CASSSTGIGSGNTIYF.

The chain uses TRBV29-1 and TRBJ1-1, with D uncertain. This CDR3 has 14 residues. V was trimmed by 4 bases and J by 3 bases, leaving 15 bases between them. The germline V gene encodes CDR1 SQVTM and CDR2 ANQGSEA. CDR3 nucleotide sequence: TGCAGCGTTGGGGCGAGGATGACGGACACTGAAGCTTTCTTT. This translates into CSVGARMTDTEAFF. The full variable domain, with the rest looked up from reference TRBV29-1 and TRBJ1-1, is SAVISQKPSRDICQRGTSLTIQCQVDSQVTMMFWYRQQPGQSLTLIATANQGSEATYESGFVIDKFPISRPNLTFSTLTVSNMSPEDSSIYLCSVGARMTDTEAFFGQGTRLTVV.

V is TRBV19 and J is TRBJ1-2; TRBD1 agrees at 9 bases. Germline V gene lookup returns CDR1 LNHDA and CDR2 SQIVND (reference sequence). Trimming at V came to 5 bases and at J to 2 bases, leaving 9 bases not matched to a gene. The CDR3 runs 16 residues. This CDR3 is CASSLSGTGKNYGYTF. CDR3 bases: TGTGCCAGTAGTCTTTCCGGGACAGGGAAAAACTATGGCTACACCTTC.

The CDR3 DNA reads as TGTGCCAGCAGCCAGAACGGGGGACAGGGGGCCGGCTACACCTTC. It yields the protein CASSQNGGQGAGYTF. V usage is TRBV7-9 and J usage is TRBJ1-2; 12 bases map to TRBD1. The germline CDR1 and CDR2 sequences are SEHNR and FQNEAQ (reference sequence). The CDR3 runs to 15 residues. V lost 5 bases, J lost 8 bases, and 9 bases stayed unmatched.

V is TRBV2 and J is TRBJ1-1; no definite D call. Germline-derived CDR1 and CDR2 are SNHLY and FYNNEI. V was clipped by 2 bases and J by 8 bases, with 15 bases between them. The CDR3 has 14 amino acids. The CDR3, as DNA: TGTGCCAGCAGTGAACCTGGGGAGGGTTCCGAAGCTTTCTTT. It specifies CASSEPGEGSEAFF.

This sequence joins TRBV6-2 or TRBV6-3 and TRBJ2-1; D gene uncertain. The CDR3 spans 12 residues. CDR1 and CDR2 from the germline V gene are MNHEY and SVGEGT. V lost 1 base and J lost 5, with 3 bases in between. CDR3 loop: CASSYWDNEQFF. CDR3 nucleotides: TGTGCCAGCAGTTACTGGGACAATGAGCAGTTCTTC.

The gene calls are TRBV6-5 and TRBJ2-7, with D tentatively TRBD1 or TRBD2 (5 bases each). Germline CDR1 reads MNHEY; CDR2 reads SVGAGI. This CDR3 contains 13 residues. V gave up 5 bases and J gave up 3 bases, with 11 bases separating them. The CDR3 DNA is TGTGCCAGCAGTCCGGGACGGCTCTACGAGCAGTACTTC. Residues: CASSPGRLYEQYF.

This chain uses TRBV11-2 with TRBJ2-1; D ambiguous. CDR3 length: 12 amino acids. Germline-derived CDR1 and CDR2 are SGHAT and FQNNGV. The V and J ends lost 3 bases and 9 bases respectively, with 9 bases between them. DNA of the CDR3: TGTGCCAGCAGCTTTCACCAGGCTGAGCAGTTCTTC. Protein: CASSFHQAEQFF.

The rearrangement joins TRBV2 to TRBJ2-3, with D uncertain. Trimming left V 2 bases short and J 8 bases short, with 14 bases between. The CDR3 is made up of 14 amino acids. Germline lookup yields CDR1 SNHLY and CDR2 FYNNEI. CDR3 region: CASSESKGLGTQYF. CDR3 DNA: TGTGCCAGCAGTGAAAGTAAGGGTCTGGGTACGCAGTATTTT.

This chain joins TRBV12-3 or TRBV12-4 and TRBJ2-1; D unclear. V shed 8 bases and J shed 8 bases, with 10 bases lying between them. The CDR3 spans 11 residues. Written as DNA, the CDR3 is TGTGCCAGCTCTTTGGAAGATGAGCAGTTCTTC. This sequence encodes CASSLEDEQFF.

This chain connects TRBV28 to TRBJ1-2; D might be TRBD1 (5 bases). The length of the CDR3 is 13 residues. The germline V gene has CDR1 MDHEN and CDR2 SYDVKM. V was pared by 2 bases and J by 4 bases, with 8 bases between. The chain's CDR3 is CASSLRQPYGYTF. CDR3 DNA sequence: TGTGCCAGCAGTTTAAGACAGCCCTATGGCTACACCTTC.

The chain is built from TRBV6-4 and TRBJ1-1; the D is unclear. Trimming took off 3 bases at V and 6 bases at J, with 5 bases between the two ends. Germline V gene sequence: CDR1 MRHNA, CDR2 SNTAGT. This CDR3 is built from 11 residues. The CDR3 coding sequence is TGTGCCAGCAGTGAAAGAGCTGAAGCTTTCTTT. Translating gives CASSERAEAFF.

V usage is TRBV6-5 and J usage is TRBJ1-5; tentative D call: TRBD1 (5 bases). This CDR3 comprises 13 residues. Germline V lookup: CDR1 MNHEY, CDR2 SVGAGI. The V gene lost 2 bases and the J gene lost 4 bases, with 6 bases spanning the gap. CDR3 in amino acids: CASSYRTNQPQHF. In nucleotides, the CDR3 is TGTGCCAGCAGTTACAGGACAAATCAGCCCCAGCATTTT.

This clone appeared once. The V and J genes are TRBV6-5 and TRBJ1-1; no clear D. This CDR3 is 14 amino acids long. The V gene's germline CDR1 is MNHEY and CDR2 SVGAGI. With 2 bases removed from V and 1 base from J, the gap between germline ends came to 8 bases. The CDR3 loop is CASSYRVANTEAFF. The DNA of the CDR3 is TGTGCCAGCAGTTACAGGGTAGCGAACACTGAAGCTTTCTTT.

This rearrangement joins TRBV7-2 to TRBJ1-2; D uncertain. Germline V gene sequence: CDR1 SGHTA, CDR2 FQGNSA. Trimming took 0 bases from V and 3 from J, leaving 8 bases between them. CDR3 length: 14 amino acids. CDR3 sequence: CASSLAPMYYGYTF. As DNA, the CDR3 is TGTGCCAGCAGCTTAGCTCCCATGTACTATGGCTACACCTTC. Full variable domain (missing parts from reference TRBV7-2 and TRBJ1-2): GAGVSQSPSNKVTEKGKDVELRCDPISGHTALYWYRQSLGQGLEFLIYFQGNSAPDKSGLPSDRFSAERTGGSVSTLTIQRTQQEDSAVYLCASSLAPMYYGYTFGSGTRLTVV.

For the CDR3, the DNA is TGTGCCAGCAGCACCAGGACAGACTCCTACAATGAGCAGTTCTTC. This gives the protein CASSTRTDSYNEQFF. This chain uses TRBV5-4 with TRBJ2-1, with D perhaps matching TRBD1 (6 bases). Trimming removed 4 bases from V and 0 bases from J, with 11 bases in between. Germline V lookup: CDR1 SGHNT, CDR2 YYREEE (reference sequence). The CDR3 length is 15 residues.

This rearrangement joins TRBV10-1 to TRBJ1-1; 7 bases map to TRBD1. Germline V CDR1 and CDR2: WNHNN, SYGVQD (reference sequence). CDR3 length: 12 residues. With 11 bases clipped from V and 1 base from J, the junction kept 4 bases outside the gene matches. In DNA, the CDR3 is TGCGCCCAGGGGGACACGAACACTGAAGCTTTCTTT. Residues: CAQGDTNTEAFF.

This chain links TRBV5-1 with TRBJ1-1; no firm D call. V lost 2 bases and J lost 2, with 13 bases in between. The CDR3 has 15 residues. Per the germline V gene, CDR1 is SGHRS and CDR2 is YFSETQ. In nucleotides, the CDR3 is TGCGCCAGCAGCTTTAACCCGCTCGGCAACACTGAAGCTTTCTTT. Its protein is CASSFNPLGNTEAFF.

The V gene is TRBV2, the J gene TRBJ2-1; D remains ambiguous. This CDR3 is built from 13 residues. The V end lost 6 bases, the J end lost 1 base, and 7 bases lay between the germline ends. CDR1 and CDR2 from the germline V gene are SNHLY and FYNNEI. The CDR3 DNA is TGTGCCAGCAGCACAGATTCCTACAATGAGCAGTTCTTC. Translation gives CASSTDSYNEQFF.

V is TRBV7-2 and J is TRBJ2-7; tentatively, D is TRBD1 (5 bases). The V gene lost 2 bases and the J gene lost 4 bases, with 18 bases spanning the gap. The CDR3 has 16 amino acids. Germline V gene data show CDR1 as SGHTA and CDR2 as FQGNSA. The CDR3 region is CASSLRPDHWTYEQYF. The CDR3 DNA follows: TGTGCCAGCAGCTTACGGCCGGACCATTGGACATACGAGCAGTACTTC.